This TCR beta chain was sequenced for a study of T cell responses to AZD1222 COVID-19 vaccine. This clone was found a few times. The CDR3 runs 18 residues. CDR1 is LNHDA, CDR2 SQIVND, per germline (reference sequence). Unmatched junction bases numbered 16, after V lost 10 bases and J lost 1 base. TCRdb keeps only in-frame clones here, not all; method: immunoSEQ multiplex PCR. The sample records 130,000 or so clones, about 92% being singletons. The TCR originated in an adult in good health. This chain uses TRBV19 with TRBJ1-5, with 10 positions matching TRBD1. The sample in question was peripheral blood, obtained on day 0 of AZD1222 vaccination. The CDR3 spells CAKTAGTGDNSSNQPQHF. The CDR3 bases are TGTGCCAAGACCGCAGGGACAGGGGATAACTCAAGCAATCAGCCCCAGCATTTT.